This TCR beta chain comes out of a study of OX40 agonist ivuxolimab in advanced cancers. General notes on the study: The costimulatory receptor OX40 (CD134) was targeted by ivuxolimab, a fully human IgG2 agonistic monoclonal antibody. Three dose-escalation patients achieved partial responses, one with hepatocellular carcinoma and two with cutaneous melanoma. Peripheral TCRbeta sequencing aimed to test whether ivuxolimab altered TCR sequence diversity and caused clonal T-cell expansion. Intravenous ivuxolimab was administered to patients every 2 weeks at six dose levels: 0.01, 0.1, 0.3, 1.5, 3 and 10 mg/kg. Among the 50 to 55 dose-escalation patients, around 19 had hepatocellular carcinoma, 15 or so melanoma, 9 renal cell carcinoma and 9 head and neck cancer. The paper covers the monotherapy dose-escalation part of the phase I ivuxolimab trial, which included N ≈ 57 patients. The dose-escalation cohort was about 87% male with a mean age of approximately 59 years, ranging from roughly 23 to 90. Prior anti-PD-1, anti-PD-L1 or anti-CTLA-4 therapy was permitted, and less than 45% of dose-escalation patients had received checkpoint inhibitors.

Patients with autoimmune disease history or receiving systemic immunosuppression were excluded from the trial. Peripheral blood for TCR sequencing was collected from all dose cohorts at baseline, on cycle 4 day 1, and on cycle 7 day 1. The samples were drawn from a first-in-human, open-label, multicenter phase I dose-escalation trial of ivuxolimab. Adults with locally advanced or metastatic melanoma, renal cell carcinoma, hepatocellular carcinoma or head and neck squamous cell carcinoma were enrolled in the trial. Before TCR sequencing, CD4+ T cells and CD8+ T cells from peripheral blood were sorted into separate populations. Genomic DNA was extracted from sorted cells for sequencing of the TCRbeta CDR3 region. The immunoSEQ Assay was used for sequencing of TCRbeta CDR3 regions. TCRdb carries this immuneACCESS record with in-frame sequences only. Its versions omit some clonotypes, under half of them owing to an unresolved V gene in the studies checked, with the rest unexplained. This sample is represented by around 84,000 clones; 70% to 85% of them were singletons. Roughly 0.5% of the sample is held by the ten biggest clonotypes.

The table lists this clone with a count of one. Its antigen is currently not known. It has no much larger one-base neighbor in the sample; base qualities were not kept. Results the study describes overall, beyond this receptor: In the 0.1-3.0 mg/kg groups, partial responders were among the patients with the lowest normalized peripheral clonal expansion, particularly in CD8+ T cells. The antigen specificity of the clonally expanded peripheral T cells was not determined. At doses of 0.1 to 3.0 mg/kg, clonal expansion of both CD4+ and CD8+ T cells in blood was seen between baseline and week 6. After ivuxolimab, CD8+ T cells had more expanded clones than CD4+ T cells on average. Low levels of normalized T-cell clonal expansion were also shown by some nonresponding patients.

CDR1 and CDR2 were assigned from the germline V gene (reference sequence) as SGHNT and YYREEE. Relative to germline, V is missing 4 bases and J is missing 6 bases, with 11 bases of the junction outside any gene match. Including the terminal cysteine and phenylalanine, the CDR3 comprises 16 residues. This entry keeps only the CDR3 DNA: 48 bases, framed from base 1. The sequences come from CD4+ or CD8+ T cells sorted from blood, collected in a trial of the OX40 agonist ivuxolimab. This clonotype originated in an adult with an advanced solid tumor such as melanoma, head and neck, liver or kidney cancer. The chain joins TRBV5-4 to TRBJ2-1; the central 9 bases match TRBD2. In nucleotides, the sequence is TGTGCCAGCAGCACCCCCCGCGGGGGGGCCTCCAATGAGCAGTTCTTC. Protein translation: CASSTPRGGASNEQFF.